Below, one T cell receptor beta chain is given with its context. Assay used: immunoSEQ multiplex PCR; TCRdb lists only in-frame clones, some missing. The table has about 86,000 clones, around 80% seen once; the top ten hold approximately 1.2%. This entry comes from a study of blood T cell repertoires in COVID-19. The clonotype originates from a woman aged 80 or over with acute or convalescent COVID-19. The sample taken for sequencing was peripheral blood.

The CDR3 DNA follows: TGTGCCAGCAGTTACAGGACTAGCGGGGACCAAGAGACCCAGTACTTC. Protein product: CASSYRTSGDQETQYF. The chain links TRBV6-5 to TRBJ2-5, with 12 nucleotides matching TRBD2. Trimming cost V 2 bases and J 0 bases; bases outside gene matches: 1. Germline values: CDR1 MNHEY, CDR2 SVGAGI. The CDR3 is 16 amino acids.